Below are 26 T cell receptor beta chains sequenced from a single sample in a study of T cell responses to AZD1222 COVID-19 vaccine. The protocol was immunoSEQ multiplex PCR, while the TCRdb copy is restricted to in-frame clones and leaves out a portion. The sample holds about 140,000 clones, roughly 92% seen once. The sample here was peripheral blood, taken 28 days after the second AZD1222 dose. These TCRs come from an adult who received the AZD1222 COVID-19 vaccine.

The V gene is TRBV19, the J gene TRBJ2-3; 9 bases align to TRBD1. The CDR3 is 15 amino acids. Unmatched junction bases numbered 7, after V lost 4 bases and J lost 5 bases. Germline CDR1 is LNHDA and CDR2 is SQIVND (reference sequence). The CDR3 sequence: CASSTRDRVGDTQYF. The CDR3 nucleotides read TGTGCCAGTAGTACCCGGGACAGGGTGGGAGATACGCAGTATTTT.

The chain combines TRBV5-1 with TRBJ1-3; D is unresolved. Germline values: CDR1 SGHRS, CDR2 YFSETQ. This CDR3 is 15 amino acids long. Trimming removed 0 bases at V and 8 bases at J, with 15 bases between. The CDR3, as DNA: TGCGCCAGCAGCTTGGATGTGCTCTCTCAGGACACCATATATTTT. Translation: CASSLDVLSQDTIYF.

The chain uses TRBV2 and TRBJ2-3, with 11 bases lining up with TRBD2. Germline assignment: CDR1 SNHLY and CDR2 FYNNEI. This CDR3 contains 15 residues. V shed 4 bases and J 3 bases; nucleotides not matched to a gene: 3. This CDR3 reads CASSGTSGFTDTQYF. The DNA for the CDR3 is TGTGCCAGCAGTGGGACTAGCGGGTTTACAGATACGCAGTATTTT.

The rearrangement joins TRBV29-1 to TRBJ1-5; perhaps TRBD1 as D (6 bases). The CDR3 has 13 amino acids. Trimming cost V 4 bases and J 6 bases, with 13 bases left between them. The germline V gene encodes CDR1 SQVTM and CDR2 ANQGSEA. CDR3 coding DNA: TGCAGCGTTGGTGGGGGGGGCAGTCAGCCCCAGCATTTT. Translating gives CSVGGGGSQPQHF.

V gene TRBV10-3 combines with J gene TRBJ2-7; D is possibly TRBD1 (5 bases). The CDR3 runs 15 residues. Germline-derived CDR1 and CDR2 are ENHRY and SYGVKD. The V end lost 4 bases, the J end lost 2 bases, and 15 bases lay between the germline ends. The CDR3 protein is CAISGSGMGTYEQYF. The DNA of the CDR3 is TGTGCCATCAGTGGGTCAGGGATGGGAACCTACGAGCAGTACTTC.

The chain employs TRBV29-1 and TRBJ1-2; the D gene is possibly TRBD1 (5 bases). Trimming pared 4 bases from V and 8 bases from J, leaving 8 bases between. CDR1 is SQVTM and CDR2 is ANQGSEA in the germline V gene. The CDR3 extends over 10 amino acids. The CDR3 here is CSVGEGGYTF. CDR3 DNA sequence: TGCAGCGTTGGAGAGGGGGGCTACACCTTC.

The J gene is TRBJ1-1, the V gene TRBV30; D is unresolved. Germline V gives CDR1 GTSNPN, CDR2 SVGIG (reference sequence). V lost 0 bases and J lost 0, with 8 bases in between. This CDR3 is 14 amino acids long. As DNA, the CDR3 is TGTGCCTGGAGTGTAGGGCATCTGAACACTGAAGCTTTCTTT. The encoded protein is CAWSVGHLNTEAFF.

The chain links TRBV19 to TRBJ2-7, with D possibly being TRBD1 or TRBD2 (5 bases each). The CDR3 is made up of 14 amino acids. The germline V and J ends were trimmed by 1 base and 5 bases, with 12 bases remaining between them. Germline CDR1 and CDR2: LNHDA and SQIVND (reference sequence). The DNA of the CDR3 is TGTGCCAGTAGTATAGGGGACCGCGGCAACGAGCAGTACTTC. Its protein is CASSIGDRGNEQYF.

The chain employs TRBV4-3 and TRBJ2-3, with unresolved D. The CDR3 has 13 residues. Germline V CDR1 and CDR2: LGHNA, YSLEER. The ends were cut back, 5 bases at V and 3 bases at J, with 9 bases in the middle. The chain's CDR3 is CASSATVTDTQYF. For the CDR3, the DNA is TGCGCCAGCAGCGCTACAGTGACAGATACGCAGTATTTT.

This clone came up a few times. The chain combines TRBV24-1 with TRBJ1-5, with D possibly matching TRBD1 (6 bases). CDR1 and CDR2 from the germline V gene are KGHDR and SFDVKD. V lost 4 bases and J 2 bases, leaving 8 bases between the germline ends. This CDR3 contains 14 residues. CDR3 amino acids: CATSDAGGNQPQHF. CDR3 in DNA: TGTGCCACCAGTGACGCAGGGGGCAATCAGCCCCAGCATTTT.

The chain links TRBV27 to TRBJ2-7; the match to TRBD1 covers 9 bases. Germline V gene sequence: CDR1 MNHEY, CDR2 SMNVEV (reference sequence). V was pared by 5 bases and J by 1 base, with 6 bases of the junction left unmatched. CDR3 length equals 15 residues. The CDR3 DNA reads as TGTGCCAGCAGTGCCGGGACAGGGAGTTCCTACGAGCAGTACTTC. Protein: CASSAGTGSSYEQYF.

The CDR3 sequence is CAIQGRMSGYTF. CDR3 DNA: TGTGCCATACAGGGGAGGATGAGCGGCTACACCTTC. The chain couples TRBV12-3 or TRBV12-4 to TRBJ1-2; TRBD1 aligns across 7 bases. V shed 10 bases and J 8 bases; nucleotides not matched to a gene: 10. This CDR3 spans 12 amino acids.

The rearrangement uses TRBV25-1 and TRBJ1-1, with no clear D. Germline CDR1 is MGHDK and CDR2 is SYGVNS. Trimming pared 3 bases from V and 2 bases from J, leaving 10 bases between. The length of the CDR3 is 14 residues. DNA of the CDR3: TGTGCCAGCAGTGAGTGGGAGGGAAACACTGAAGCTTTCTTT. Protein sequence: CASSEWEGNTEAFF.

This rearrangement joins TRBV27 to TRBJ2-7, with TRBD1 matching 7 bases. The CDR3 covers 14 residues. J lost 2 bases, V lost 7 bases, and 8 bases had no gene match. CDR1 and CDR2 from the germline V gene are MNHEY and SMNVEV (reference sequence). The CDR3 DNA reads TGTGCCAGCAAACGACAGGGATCGACCTACGAGCAGTACTTC. Its protein is CASKRQGSTYEQYF.

V usage is TRBV28 and J usage is TRBJ2-4, with 9 bases that match TRBD2. Germline V gene data show CDR1 as MDHEN and CDR2 as SYDVKM. This CDR3 region has 17 residues. After removal of 3 bases from V and 1 base from J, the junction contained 7 bases not matched to a gene. CDR3 nucleotides: TGTGCCAGCAGTTTGTGGGCTAGCGGGATGGCCAAAAACATTCAGTACTTC. Protein: CASSLWASGMAKNIQYF.

The chain combines TRBV9 with TRBJ2-2; TRBD1 is a possible D gene (5 bases). Germline V gene sequence: CDR1 SGDLS, CDR2 YYNGEE. With 4 bases removed from V and 4 bases from J, the gap between germline ends came to 14 bases. The CDR3 consists of 15 residues. As DNA, the CDR3 is TGTGCCAGCAGCCACCTACAGGTTCGCACCGGGGAGCTGTTTTTT. Translating it yields CASSHLQVRTGELFF. Supplemented by reference TRBV9 and TRBJ2-2, the full variable domain reads DSGVTQTPKHLITATGQRVTLRCSPRSGDLSVYWYQQSLDQGLQFLIQYYNGEERAKGNILERFSAQQFPDLHSELNLSSLELGDSALYFCASSHLQVRTGELFFGEGSRLTVL.

This sequence joins TRBV3-1 (or the pseudogene TRBV3-2) and TRBJ1-5; D remains ambiguous. Germline CDR1 LGHDT, CDR2 YNNKEL (reference sequence). The CDR3 is 15 residues long. V lost 0 bases, J lost 0 bases, and 6 bases lay in between. Here the CDR3 DNA reads TGTGCCAGCAGCCAAGAAAGCCATAGCAATCAGCCCCAGCATTTT. Its protein is CASSQESHSNQPQHF.

A single count supports this clone. The chain employs TRBV7-9 and TRBJ1-2; 11 bases agree with TRBD1. J gave up 6 bases and V 2 bases, and 8 bases lay outside the gene matches. CDR1 is SEHNR and CDR2 is FQNEAQ in the germline V gene (reference sequence). The CDR3 has 16 residues. The chain's CDR3 is CASSLQGTGGTDGYTF. The CDR3 DNA reads as TGTGCCAGCAGCTTACAGGGGACAGGGGGTACCGATGGCTACACCTTC.

The rearrangement uses TRBV28 and TRBJ2-4; TRBD2 agrees at 7 bases. Germline V gene data show CDR1 as MDHEN and CDR2 as SYDVKM. Losses at the gene ends were 3 bases for V and 9 bases for J; bases not matched to a gene: 5. This CDR3 is built from 13 residues. As DNA, the CDR3 is TGTGCCAGCAGTTTGGAAGGGAGGGGCATTCAGTACTTC. It yields the protein CASSLEGRGIQYF.

The chain joins TRBV28 to TRBJ2-1, with D tentatively TRBD2 (6 bases). V dropped 5 bases and J dropped 7 bases, with 15 bases sitting between them. Germline CDR1 and CDR2: MDHEN and SYDVKM. The CDR3 totals 14 residues. CDR3 protein: CASSMEGMGNEQFF. The DNA for the CDR3 is TGTGCCAGCAGTATGGAGGGAATGGGGAATGAGCAGTTCTTC.

The chain is built from TRBV5-4 and TRBJ1-2; TRBD1 matches 9 bases. Germline trimming cut 5 bases from V and 4 bases from J; bases unmatched to any gene: 9. CDR1 SGHNT and CDR2 YYREEE come from the germline V gene (reference sequence). CDR3 length equals 15 residues. The CDR3 spells CASRAGDRAVYGYTF. CDR3 sequence (DNA): TGTGCCAGCAGGGCAGGGGACAGGGCCGTCTATGGCTACACCTTC.

This rearrangement joins TRBV2 to TRBJ1-2; TRBD1 aligns across 7 bases. V lost 3 bases and J lost 7; bases outside the gene matches: 8. Per germline, CDR1 SNHLY and CDR2 FYNNEI. The CDR3 is 14 amino acids. The CDR3 here is CASSDTDRIGGYTF. CDR3 nucleotides: TGTGCCAGCAGTGATACGGACAGGATTGGTGGCTACACCTTC.

This chain uses TRBV7-9 with TRBJ2-2, with D perhaps matching TRBD1 (6 bases). V lost 4 bases and J 4 bases, leaving 10 bases between the germline ends. Germline CDR1 is SEHNR and CDR2 is FQNEAQ (reference sequence). The CDR3 spans 14 residues. Here the CDR3 DNA reads TGTGCCAGCAGCTCCACAGGGTCCACCGGGGAGCTGTTTTTT. This encodes CASSSTGSTGELFF.

In this sample, this clone turned up once. The chain is built from TRBV20-1 and TRBJ1-4, with D hard to call. The CDR3 length is 15 residues. V dropped 3 bases and J dropped 2 bases, with 13 bases sitting between them. Germline V gene data show CDR1 as DFQATT and CDR2 as SNEGSKA (reference sequence). The CDR3, as DNA: TGCAGTGCTAGTAAGGGCCTACCTACTAATGAAAAACTGTTTTTT. Its translation: CSASKGLPTNEKLFF.

This chain joins TRBV27 and TRBJ2-1, with D perhaps matching TRBD1 (6 bases). Germline lookup yields CDR1 MNHEY and CDR2 SMNVEV (reference sequence). This CDR3 contains 15 residues. The V end lost 2 bases, the J end lost 7 bases, and 15 bases lay between the germline ends. In DNA form, the CDR3 reads TGTGCCAGCAGTTTAGGGGGCAGGGGACCGAATGAGCAGTTCTTC. Its translation: CASSLGGRGPNEQFF.

In its sample, this clone was seen once. This chain uses TRBV27 with TRBJ1-1; D perhaps matches TRBD1 (5 bases). The CDR3 has 13 residues. The V and J ends lost 6 bases and 1 base respectively, with 9 bases between them. Germline loops: CDR1 MNHEY, CDR2 SMNVEV (reference sequence). CDR3 nucleotide sequence: TGTGCCAGCAGCCTAGGGGCGAACACTGAAGCTTTCTTT. Translating gives CASSLGANTEAFF.